This TCR beta chain originates from a study of PD-1 blockade in classical Hodgkin lymphoma. The study, taken as a whole, reports: Repertoires differed for reasons still undefined, possibly disease activity or prior therapy.

CDR1 MRHNA and CDR2 SNTAGT come from the germline V gene. V dropped 0 bases and J dropped 10 bases, with 7 bases sitting between them. The length of the CDR3 is 12 residues. Concerning this clone: The antigen is unknown.

Sequencing used immunoSEQ multiplex PCR; TCRdb keeps in-frame clones, though not all of them. There are under 25,000 clones in the sample; 60% to 85% occur only once, and around 40% lies in the top ten. The time point here: cycle 4 day 1 (C4D1), after more than 5 weeks of nivolumab. Following autologous stem cell transplantation, relapse occurred in every patient, and exposure to brentuximab vedotin varied. The V and J genes are TRBV6-4 and TRBJ2-1, with D unclear. The sequencing used peripheral blood mononuclear cells (PBMCs), collected before the fourth cycle of nivolumab. This receptor was taken from a human donor with classical Hodgkin lymphoma. The CDR3 region has the DNA TGTGCCAGCAGTGACTCCGGGCGAGAGCAGTTCTTC. Translation: CASSDSGREQFF.